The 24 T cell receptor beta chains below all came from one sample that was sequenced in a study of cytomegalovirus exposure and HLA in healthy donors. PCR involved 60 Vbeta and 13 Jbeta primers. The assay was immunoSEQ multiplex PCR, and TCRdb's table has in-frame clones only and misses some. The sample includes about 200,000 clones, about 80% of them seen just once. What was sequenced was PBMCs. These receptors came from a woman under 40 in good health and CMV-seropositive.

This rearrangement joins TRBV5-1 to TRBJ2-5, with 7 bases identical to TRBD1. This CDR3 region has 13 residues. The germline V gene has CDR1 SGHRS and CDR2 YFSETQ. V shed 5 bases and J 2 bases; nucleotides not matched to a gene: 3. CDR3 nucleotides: TGCGCCAGCAGACGGACAGGACAAGAGACCCAGTACTTC. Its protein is CASRRTGQETQYF.

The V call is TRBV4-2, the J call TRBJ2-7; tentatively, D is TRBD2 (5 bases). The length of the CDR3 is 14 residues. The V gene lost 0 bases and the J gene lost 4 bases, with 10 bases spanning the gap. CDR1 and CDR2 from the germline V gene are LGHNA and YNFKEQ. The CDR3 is CASSQDRREYEQYF. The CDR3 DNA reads TGTGCCAGCAGCCAAGATCGAAGGGAGTACGAGCAGTACTTC.

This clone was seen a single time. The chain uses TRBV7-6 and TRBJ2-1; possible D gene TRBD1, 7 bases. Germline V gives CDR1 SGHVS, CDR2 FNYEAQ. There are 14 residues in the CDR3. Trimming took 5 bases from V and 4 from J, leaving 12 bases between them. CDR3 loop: CASSGRDRYNEQFF. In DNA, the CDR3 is TGTGCCAGCAGCGGGCGGGACAGATACAATGAGCAGTTCTTC.

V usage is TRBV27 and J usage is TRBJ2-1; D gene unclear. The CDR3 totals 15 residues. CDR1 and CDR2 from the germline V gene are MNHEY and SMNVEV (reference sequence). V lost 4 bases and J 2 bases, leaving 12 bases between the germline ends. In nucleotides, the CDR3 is TGTGCCAGCAGTTCAGGCCCCCGCACCTACAATGAGCAGTTCTTC. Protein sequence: CASSSGPRTYNEQFF.

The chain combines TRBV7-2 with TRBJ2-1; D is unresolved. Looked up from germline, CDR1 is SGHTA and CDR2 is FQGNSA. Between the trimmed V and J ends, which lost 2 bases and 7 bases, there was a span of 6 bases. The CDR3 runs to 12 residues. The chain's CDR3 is CASSLNRNEQFF. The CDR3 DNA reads TGTGCCAGCAGCTTAAATCGGAATGAGCAGTTCTTC.

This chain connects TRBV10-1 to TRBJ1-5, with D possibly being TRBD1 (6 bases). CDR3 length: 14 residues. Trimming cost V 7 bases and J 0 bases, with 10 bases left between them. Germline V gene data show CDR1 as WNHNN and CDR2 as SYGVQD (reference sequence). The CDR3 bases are TGCGCCAGCACCCGGACAGCTAGCAATCAGCCCCAGCATTTT. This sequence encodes CASTRTASNQPQHF.

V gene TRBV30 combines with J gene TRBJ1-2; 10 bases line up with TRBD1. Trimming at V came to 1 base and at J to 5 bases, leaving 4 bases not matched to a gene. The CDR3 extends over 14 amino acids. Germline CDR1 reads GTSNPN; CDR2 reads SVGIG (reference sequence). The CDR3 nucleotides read TGTGCCTGGAGTGGGACAGGGGGGGTTTATGGCTACACCTTC. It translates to CAWSGTGGVYGYTF. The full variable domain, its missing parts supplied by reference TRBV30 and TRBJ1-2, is SQTIHQWPATLVQPVGSPLSLECTVEGTSNPNLYWYRQAAGRGLQLLFYSVGIGQISSEVPQNLSASRPQDRQFILSSKKLLLSDSGFYLCAWSGTGGVYGYTFGSGTRLTVV.

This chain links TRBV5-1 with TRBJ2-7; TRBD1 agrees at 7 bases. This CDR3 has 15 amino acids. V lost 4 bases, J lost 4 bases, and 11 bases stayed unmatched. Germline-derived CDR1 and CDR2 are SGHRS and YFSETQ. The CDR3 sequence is CASSRTTGSLYEQYF. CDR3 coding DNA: TGCGCCAGCAGCCGAACGACAGGGTCGCTTTACGAGCAGTACTTC.

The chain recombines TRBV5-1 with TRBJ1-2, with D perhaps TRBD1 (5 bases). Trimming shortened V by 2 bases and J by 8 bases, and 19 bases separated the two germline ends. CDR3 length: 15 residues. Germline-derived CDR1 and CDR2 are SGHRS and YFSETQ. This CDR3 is CASSLGPGREDGYTF. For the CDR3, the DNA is TGCGCCAGCAGCTTAGGACCGGGCAGGGAAGACGGCTACACCTTC.

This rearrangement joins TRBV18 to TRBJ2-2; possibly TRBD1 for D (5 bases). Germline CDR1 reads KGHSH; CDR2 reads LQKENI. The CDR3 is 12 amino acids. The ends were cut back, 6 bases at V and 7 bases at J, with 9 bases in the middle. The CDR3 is CASSSRDGELFF. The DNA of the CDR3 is TGTGCCAGCTCGTCCAGGGACGGGGAGCTGTTTTTT.

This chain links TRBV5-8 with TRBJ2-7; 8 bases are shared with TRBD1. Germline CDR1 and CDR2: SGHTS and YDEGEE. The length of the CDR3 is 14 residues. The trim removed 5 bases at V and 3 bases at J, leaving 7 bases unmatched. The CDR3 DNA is TGTGCCAGCAGACCCCAGGGGGCGATCTACGAGCAGTACTTC. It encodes CASRPQGAIYEQYF. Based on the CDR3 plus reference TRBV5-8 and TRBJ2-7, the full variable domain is EAGVTQSPTHLIKTRGQQATLRCSPISGHTSVYWYQQALGLGLQFLLWYDEGEERNRGNFPPRFSGRQFPNYSSELNVNALELEDSALYLCASRPQGAIYEQYFGPGTRLTVT.

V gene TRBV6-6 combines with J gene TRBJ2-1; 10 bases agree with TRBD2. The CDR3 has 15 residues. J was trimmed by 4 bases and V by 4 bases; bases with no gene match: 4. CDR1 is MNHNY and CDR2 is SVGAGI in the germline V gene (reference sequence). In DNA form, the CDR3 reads TGTGCCAGCAGTTTGATTAGCGGGAGGTACAATGAGCAGTTCTTC. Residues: CASSLISGRYNEQFF.

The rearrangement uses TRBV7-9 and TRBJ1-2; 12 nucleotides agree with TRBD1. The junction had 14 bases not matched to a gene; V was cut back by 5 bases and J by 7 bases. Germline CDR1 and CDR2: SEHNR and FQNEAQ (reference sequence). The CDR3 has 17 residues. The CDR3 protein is CASSKSYAGTGGLGYTF. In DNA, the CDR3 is TGTGCCAGCAGCAAATCCTATGCCGGGACAGGGGGCCTTGGCTACACCTTC. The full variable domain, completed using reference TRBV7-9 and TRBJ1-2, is DTGVSQNPRHKITKRGQNVTFRCDPISEHNRLYWYRQTLGQGPEFLTYFQNEAQLEKSRLLSDRFSAERPKGSFSTLEIQRTEQGDSAMYLCASSKSYAGTGGLGYTFGSGTRLTVV.

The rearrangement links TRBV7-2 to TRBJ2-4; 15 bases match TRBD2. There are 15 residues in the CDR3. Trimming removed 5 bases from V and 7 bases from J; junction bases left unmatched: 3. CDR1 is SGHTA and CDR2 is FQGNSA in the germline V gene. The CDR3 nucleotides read TGTGCCAGCAGCCAGGGGACTAGCGGGGGGAACATTCAGTACTTC. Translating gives CASSQGTSGGNIQYF.

CDR3 DNA sequence: TGTGCCAGCAGCCGGGGGTACCAAGAGACCCAGTACTTC. It is translated as CASSRGYQETQYF. The chain combines TRBV11-2 with TRBJ2-5; TRBD2 is a possible D gene (6 bases). V was clipped by 5 bases and J by 0 bases, with 7 bases between them. The germline V gene encodes CDR1 SGHAT and CDR2 FQNNGV. The CDR3 sequence is 13 residues long.

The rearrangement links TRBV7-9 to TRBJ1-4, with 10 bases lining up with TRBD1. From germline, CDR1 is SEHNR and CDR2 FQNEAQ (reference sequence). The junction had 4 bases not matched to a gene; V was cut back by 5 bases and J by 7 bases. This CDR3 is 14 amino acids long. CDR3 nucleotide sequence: TGTGCCAGCAGCCGCCGGGACAGGGGTGAAAAACTGTTTTTT. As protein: CASSRRDRGEKLFF.

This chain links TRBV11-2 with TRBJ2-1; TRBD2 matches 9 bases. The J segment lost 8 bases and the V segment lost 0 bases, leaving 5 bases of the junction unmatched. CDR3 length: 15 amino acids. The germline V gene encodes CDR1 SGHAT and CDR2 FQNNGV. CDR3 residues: CASSLDASGKDEQFF. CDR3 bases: TGTGCCAGCAGCTTAGATGCTAGCGGGAAGGATGAGCAGTTCTTC.

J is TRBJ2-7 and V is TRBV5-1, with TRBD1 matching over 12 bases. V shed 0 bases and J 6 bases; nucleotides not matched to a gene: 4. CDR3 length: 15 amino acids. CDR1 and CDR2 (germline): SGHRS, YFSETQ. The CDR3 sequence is CASSLAGTGGGEQYF. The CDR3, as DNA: TGCGCCAGCAGCTTGGCCGGGACAGGGGGCGGCGAGCAGTACTTC. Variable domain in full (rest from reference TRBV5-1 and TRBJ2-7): KAGVTQTPRYLIKTRGQQVTLSCSPISGHRSVSWYQQTPGQGLQFLFEYFSETQRNKGNFPGRFSGRQFSNSRSEMNVSTLELGDSALYLCASSLAGTGGGEQYFGPGTRLTVT.

CDR3 DNA sequence: TGTGCCAGCAATTATGGGGACTTCACAGATACGCAGTATTTT. This sequence encodes CASNYGDFTDTQYF. J is TRBJ2-3 and V is TRBV11-2, with a weak D call TRBD2 (6 bases). The CDR3 extends over 14 amino acids. With 7 bases removed from V and 2 bases from J, the gap between germline ends came to 13 bases. Germline CDR1 reads SGHAT; CDR2 reads FQNNGV.

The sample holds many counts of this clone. The CDR3 DNA is TGTGCCAGCAGGCAGACTAGCGGGAGCCACAATGAGCAGTTCTTC. Its protein product is CASRQTSGSHNEQFF. The V gene is TRBV6-1, the J gene TRBJ2-1, with 12 bases matching TRBD2. The V and J ends lost 6 bases and 5 bases, in that order; junction bases with no gene match: 5. The CDR3 loop spans 15 amino acids. Germline values: CDR1 MNHNS, CDR2 SASEGT.

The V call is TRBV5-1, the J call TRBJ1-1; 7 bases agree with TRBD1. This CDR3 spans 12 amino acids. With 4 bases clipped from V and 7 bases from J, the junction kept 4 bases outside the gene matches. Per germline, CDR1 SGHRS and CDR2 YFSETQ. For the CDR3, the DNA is TGCGCCAGCAGCCTGGGGACAGATGAAGCTTTCTTT. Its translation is CASSLGTDEAFF.

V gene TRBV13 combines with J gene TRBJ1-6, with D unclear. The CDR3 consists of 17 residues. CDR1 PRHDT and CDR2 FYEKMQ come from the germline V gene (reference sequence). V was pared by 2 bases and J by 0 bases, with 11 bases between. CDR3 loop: CASSLSVADSYNSPLHF. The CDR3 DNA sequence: TGTGCCAGCAGCTTATCCGTGGCAGACTCCTATAATTCACCCCTCCACTTT.

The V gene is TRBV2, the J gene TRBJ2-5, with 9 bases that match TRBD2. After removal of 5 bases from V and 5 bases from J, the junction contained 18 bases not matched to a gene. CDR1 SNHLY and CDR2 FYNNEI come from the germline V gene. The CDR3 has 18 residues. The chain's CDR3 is CASSNNPGLAGRRETQYF. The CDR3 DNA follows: TGTGCCAGCAGTAACAACCCCGGGCTAGCGGGACGGAGGGAGACCCAGTACTTC.

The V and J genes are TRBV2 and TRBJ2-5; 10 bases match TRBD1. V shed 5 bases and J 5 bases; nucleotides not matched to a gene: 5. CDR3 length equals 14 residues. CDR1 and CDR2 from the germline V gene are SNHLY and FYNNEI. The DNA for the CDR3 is TGTGCCAGCAGTCGAATGGACAGGGGGGAGACCCAGTACTTC. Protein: CASSRMDRGETQYF.